One sample yielded the 10 T cell receptor beta chains listed below, sequenced in a study of T cell changes during pregnancy in multiple sclerosis. Sequencing was performed with immunoSEQ multiplex PCR; in TCRdb, only in-frame clones are kept and a portion is missing. The sample holds 65,000 to 95,000 clones; about 91% are singletons and the top ten take about 1.9%. The sample in question was peripheral blood, obtained before pregnancy. The receptors here all came from a female donor with multiple sclerosis, enrolled in a pregnancy study.

The chain recombines TRBV5-1 with TRBJ1-5; no reliable D call. Germline V gene sequence: CDR1 SGHRS, CDR2 YFSETQ. CDR3 length equals 14 residues. V gave up 2 bases and J gave up 3 bases, with 9 bases separating them. The DNA of the CDR3 is TGCGCCAGCAGCTTCAGCGGCCTCAATCAGCCCCAGCATTTT. The encoded protein is CASSFSGLNQPQHF. The whole variable domain, remainder taken from reference TRBV5-1 and TRBJ1-5, is KAGVTQTPRYLIKTRGQQVTLSCSPISGHRSVSWYQQTPGQGLQFLFEYFSETQRNKGNFPGRFSGRQFSNSRSEMNVSTLELGDSALYLCASSFSGLNQPQHFGDGTRLSIL.

The CDR3 sequence: CASSPGGGGTEAFF. CDR3 DNA sequence: TGTGCCAGCAGCCCTGGGGGAGGCGGGACTGAAGCTTTCTTT. The chain is built from TRBV6-4 and TRBJ1-1; maybe TRBD1 (5 bases). This CDR3 is 14 amino acids long. V was cut by 6 bases and J by 5 bases, with 16 bases left in between. The germline V gene has CDR1 MRHNA and CDR2 SNTAGT.

J is TRBJ1-6 and V is TRBV11-2, with D hard to call. The CDR3 is 13 residues long. Germline V gene data show CDR1 as SGHAT and CDR2 as FQNNGV. The V end lost 5 bases, the J end lost 6 bases, and 8 bases lay between the germline ends. Here the CDR3 reads CASSLRFNSPLHF. CDR3 DNA: TGTGCCAGCAGCCTACGTTTTAATTCACCCCTCCACTTT.

J is TRBJ1-2 and V is TRBV5-7; D call uncertain. TRBV5-7 is an open reading frame whose function is uncertain. This CDR3 is 12 amino acids long. Trimming shortened V by 3 bases and J by 9 bases, and 12 bases separated the two germline ends. The CDR3 loop reads CASSSYYRSYTF. The CDR3 DNA is TGTGCCAGCAGCTCGTACTATCGTAGCTACACCTTC.

The chain carries TRBV6-1 and TRBJ1-6, with D perhaps matching TRBD1 (5 bases). Trimming left V 5 bases short and J 8 bases short, with 13 bases between. This CDR3 is 14 amino acids long. CDR1 MNHNS and CDR2 SASEGT come from the germline V gene. DNA of the CDR3: TGTGCCAGCAGTTGGACCTTGACAGATTCACCCCTCCACTTT. It translates to CASSWTLTDSPLHF.

V usage is TRBV5-1 and J usage is TRBJ2-2; 10 bases line up with TRBD2. The germline gives CDR1 SGHRS, CDR2 YFSETQ. This CDR3 is 16 amino acids long. V was clipped by 3 bases and J by 2 bases; unmatched bases: 4. Here the CDR3 DNA reads TGCGCCAGCAGCTATCTAGCGGGGGCTAACACCGGGGAGCTGTTTTTT. This translates into CASSYLAGANTGELFF.

The chain is built from TRBV6-1 and TRBJ2-7, with 7 bases matching TRBD2. The V gene's germline CDR1 is MNHNS and CDR2 SASEGT. Unmatched junction bases numbered 11, after V lost 0 bases and J lost 0 bases. CDR3 length: 18 residues. The CDR3 spells CASSEAVPGLLSSYEQYF. The CDR3 DNA is TGTGCCAGCAGTGAAGCAGTACCGGGACTACTAAGCTCCTACGAGCAGTACTTC.

The chain carries TRBV7-9 and TRBJ1-4; D perhaps matches TRBD1 (5 bases). This CDR3 is 16 amino acids long. Germline V gene data show CDR1 as SEHNR and CDR2 as FQNEAQ (reference sequence). Trimming took off 5 bases at V and 3 bases at J, with 16 bases between the two ends. The CDR3 protein is CASSLSRGGSNEKLFF. The CDR3, as DNA: TGTGCCAGCAGCCTATCCCGGGGGGGATCTAATGAAAAACTGTTTTTT.

The V call is TRBV2, the J call TRBJ2-7, with a weak D call TRBD1 (6 bases). The V gene lost 8 bases and the J gene lost 0 bases, with 17 bases spanning the gap. This CDR3 has 15 amino acids. Germline CDR1 SNHLY, CDR2 FYNNEI. CDR3 coding DNA: TGTGCCAGCTCAAGAGACAGGTCAGTCTCCTACGAGCAGTACTTC. It yields the protein CASSRDRSVSYEQYF.

CDR3 coding DNA: TGTGCCGGCAAACAGGGCGGATATAGCAATCAGCCCCAGCATTTT. Its translation: CAGKQGGYSNQPQHF. V usage is TRBV6-1 and J usage is TRBJ1-5; a weak D match, TRBD1 (6 bases). The CDR3 length is 15 residues. V lost 11 bases and J 0 bases, leaving 17 bases between the germline ends. Germline V gene lookup returns CDR1 MNHNS and CDR2 SASEGT.